Below, 14 T cell receptor beta chains from the same sample are listed, as sequenced in a study of Tregs in tolerant kidney transplant recipients. The data were produced by immunoSEQ multiplex PCR, yet TCRdb's version contains in-frame clones alone and is incomplete. The sample carries over 70,000 clones, around 90% recorded once. Recipients received nonmyeloablative bone marrow transplants from related graft donors, with transient mixed chimerism. Here the sequenced sample was CD4+ T cells from blood (PBMCs), taken 24 months after the transplant. These receptors all stem from a human patient who received a combined kidney and bone marrow transplant. Some T cells could come from the graft donor.

This chain joins TRBV11-2 and TRBJ1-4; no reliable D call. The germline CDR1 and CDR2 sequences are SGHAT and FQNNGV. Trimming stripped 4 bases from V and 1 base from J, with 13 bases between. The CDR3 covers 16 residues. The CDR3 is CASSSRLVLTNEKLFF. CDR3 nucleotides: TGTGCCAGCAGCTCCAGACTCGTGCTAACTAATGAAAAACTGTTTTTT.

The chain couples TRBV7-8 to TRBJ2-1, with 8 bases lining up with TRBD2. The germline V gene encodes CDR1 SGHVS and CDR2 FQNEAQ. There are 20 residues in the CDR3. The junction had 19 bases not matched to a gene; V was cut back by 6 bases and J by 0 bases. The CDR3 DNA reads TGTGCCAGCAGTCACCCGACTCGGCGCGGGGGGCTCAGCTCCTACAATGAGCAGTTCTTC. Its translation is CASSHPTRRGGLSSYNEQFF.

V usage is TRBV12-2 and J usage is TRBJ1-2; the table calls TRBD1, which could not be checked here. TRBV12-2 is a recognized pseudogene. This CDR3 is 15 amino acids long. The CDR3 DNA follows: TGTGCAAGTCGCCCCCACTGGACAGGGGGAGATGGCCACACCTTC. Translated, it gives CASRPHWTGGDGHTF.

Of note for this clone: The sample carries other DNA sequences with the same CDR3. The chain uses TRBV9 and TRBJ2-1; 9 bases line up with TRBD2. CDR1 and CDR2 from the germline V gene are SGDLS and YYNGEE. The V gene end was trimmed by 2 bases and the J gene end by 0 bases; junction bases not matched to a gene: 0. This CDR3 spans 15 amino acids. DNA of the CDR3: TGTGCCAGCAGCGTTAGCGGGAGCTCCTACAATGAGCAGTTCTTC. The encoded protein is CASSVSGSSYNEQFF. Variable domain in full (rest from reference TRBV9 and TRBJ2-1): DSGVTQTPKHLITATGQRVTLRCSPRSGDLSVYWYQQSLDQGLQFLIQYYNGEERAKGNILERFSAQQFPDLHSELNLSSLELGDSALYFCASSVSGSSYNEQFFGPGTRLTVL.

The V call is TRBV29-1, the J call TRBJ2-1; 8 nucleotides line up with TRBD1. With 4 bases clipped from V and 3 bases from J, the junction kept 11 bases outside the gene matches. Germline V CDR1 and CDR2: SQVTM, ANQGSEA. The CDR3 runs to 16 residues. The CDR3 bases are TGCAGCGTTGCAGGGGGCGCAATCCACTACTACAATGAGCAGTTCTTC. Translated: CSVAGGAIHYYNEQFF.

Concerning this clone itself: One end of the junction varies from germline; a read error may be responsible. The chain combines TRBV20-1 with TRBJ2-7, with D maybe TRBD1 (5 bases). Germline loops: CDR1 DFQATT, CDR2 SNEGSKA (reference sequence). This CDR3 comprises 11 residues. The CDR3 reads CSARDSYEQYF. In DNA, the CDR3 is TGCAGTGCTCGAGACAGTTACGAGCAGTACTTC.

The chain combines TRBV5-1 with TRBJ1-2; no reliable D call. V was clipped by 3 bases and J by 6 bases, with 12 bases between them. Per the germline V gene, CDR1 is SGHRS and CDR2 is YFSETQ. The CDR3 spans 13 residues. Here the CDR3 DNA reads TGCGCCAGCAGCTCGGTACGGAGCCATGGCTACACCTTC. Translated: CASSSVRSHGYTF.

This chain uses TRBV7-2 with TRBJ2-1; the match to TRBD2 covers 12 bases. Germline assignment: CDR1 SGHTA and CDR2 FQGNSA. The V and J ends lost 6 bases and 9 bases, in that order; junction bases with no gene match: 6. The CDR3 length is 14 residues. The CDR3 DNA reads TGTGCCAGCAGTGGGGCTAGCGGGGGGGGTGAGCAGTTCTTC. Its protein is CASSGASGGGEQFF.

This chain joins TRBV7-3 and TRBJ2-2, with D possibly matching TRBD2 (5 bases). Between the trimmed V and J ends, which lost 5 bases and 6 bases, there was a span of 13 bases. CDR3 length: 14 amino acids. Germline values: CDR1 SGHTA, CDR2 FQGTGA. CDR3 sequence reads: CASSTWAGAGELFF. The CDR3 DNA reads as TGTGCCAGCAGCACATGGGCCGGGGCCGGGGAGCTGTTTTTT.

J is TRBJ2-3 and V is TRBV13, with 8 bases matching TRBD2. Germline V gene lookup returns CDR1 PRHDT and CDR2 FYEKMQ (reference sequence). CDR3 length equals 15 residues. Losses at the gene ends were 5 bases for V and 7 bases for J; bases not matched to a gene: 11. CDR3 sequence reads: CASSPLSGSYHTQYF. For the CDR3, the DNA is TGTGCCAGCAGCCCTTTGAGCGGGAGCTACCATACGCAGTATTTT.

The chain joins TRBV27 to TRBJ2-2, with 9 bases lining up with TRBD2. This CDR3 is built from 18 residues. The J segment lost 5 bases and the V segment lost 5 bases, leaving 15 bases of the junction unmatched. Germline V CDR1 and CDR2: MNHEY, SMNVEV (reference sequence). CDR3 amino acids: CASSPWWLAGRKTGELFF. CDR3 bases: TGTGCCAGCAGTCCATGGTGGCTAGCGGGGAGGAAAACCGGGGAGCTGTTTTTT.

The gene calls are TRBV11-3 and TRBJ2-5, with D uncertain. The J call may be wrong; the DNA end is better matched by TRBJ2-7. The CDR3 contains 11 residues. Germline V gene sequence: CDR1 SGHNT, CDR2 YENEEA. Written as DNA, the CDR3 is TGTGCCAGCAGCTCCTACTACGAGCAGTACTTC. This sequence encodes CASSSYYEQYF.

This chain joins TRBV18 and TRBJ1-2, with D maybe TRBD1 (6 bases). The V gene's germline CDR1 is KGHSH and CDR2 LQKENI. The V and J ends lost 3 bases and 8 bases respectively, with 16 bases between them. This CDR3 is built from 14 residues. CDR3 sequence reads: CASSPSDSLEGYTF. CDR3 in DNA: TGTGCCAGCTCACCGTCGGACAGTTTGGAAGGCTACACCTTC.

The chain joins TRBV9 to TRBJ2-2; possible D gene TRBD1, 6 bases. Trimming took 5 bases from V and 6 from J, leaving 17 bases between them. Germline V CDR1 and CDR2: SGDLS, YYNGEE. CDR3 size: 15 residues. CDR3 amino acids: CASSTGSPVAGELFF. The CDR3 bases are TGTGCCAGCAGTACAGGGTCTCCGGTAGCCGGGGAGCTGTTTTTT.